What follows describes a single T cell receptor (beta chain). The data belong to a study of low-dose radiotherapy and immunotherapy resistance in tumors. Background on the study: Cohort 2 was treated with 1 Gy per fraction every two weeks, amounting to 13 Gy across 26 weeks.

From germline, CDR1 is SEHNR and CDR2 FQNEAQ (reference sequence). The CDR3 is 16 amino acids. Trimming cost V 5 bases and J 0 bases, with 11 bases left between them. Time point reported: after trial treatment. The treatment is: LDRT plus nivolumab, ipilimumab, low-dose cyclophosphamide and aspirin (RACIN trial). Low-dose radiotherapy and low-dose cyclophosphamide, together with aspirin, ipilimumab and nivolumab, were given to donors. Solid tumors that lacked tumor-infiltrating lymphocytes and were advanced were present in eligible patients. Primers targeting TRAV and TRBV primed first-strand cDNA, covering alpha and beta chains. Over roughly 19 PCR cycles, TCRs were amplified from a constant-region primer and V-primer adapter. Via MiXCR, TCRdb re-called the reads, giving one row per CDR3 protein. The sample yields roughly 30,000 distinct CDR3 sequences, 45% to 55% seen once.

The sequencing used PBMCs, collected after low-dose radiotherapy plus immunotherapy. The sequence was collected from a male donor with gallbladder cancer. V usage is TRBV7-9 and J usage is TRBJ2-6; D unclear. CDR3 protein: CASSPRGGSGANVLTF. CDR3 nucleotide sequence: TGTGCCAGCAGCCCACGTGGCGGCTCTGGGGCCAACGTCCTGACTTTC.